This T cell receptor (beta chain) is drawn from a study of cytomegalovirus exposure and HLA in healthy donors. Trimming removed 6 bases from V and 1 base from J; junction bases left unmatched: 6. CDR3 length equals 14 residues. Germline V lookup: CDR1 SEHNR, CDR2 FQNEAQ (reference sequence). With 60 Vbeta and 13 Jbeta primers, the PCR was carried out. The assay was immunoSEQ multiplex PCR, and TCRdb's table has in-frame clones only and misses some. This table has about 160,000 clones, 55% to 75% appearing once. The rearrangement links TRBV7-9 to TRBJ2-7; 7 bases are shared with TRBD2. Specimen: PBMCs. The sequence was collected from a woman in her sixties in good health and CMV-seropositive. The DNA of the CDR3 is TGTGCCAGCAGTCGGGAGGCGTATTCCTACGAGCAGTACTTC. Translated, it gives CASSREAYSYEQYF.